This T cell receptor (beta chain) was documented in a study of T cells after yellow fever vaccination. MiXCR, run by TCRdb on the 5' RACE reads, gives a single entry per CDR3 protein. The table lists some 320,000 distinct CDR3 sequences, approximately 4% of them singletons. Germline CDR1 is LNHNV and CDR2 is YYDKDF (reference sequence). V lost 0 bases and J lost 3, with 9 bases in between. This CDR3 has 15 amino acids. The sequence derives from a man aged 18 to 30 who received the YFV17D yellow fever vaccine. V is TRBV15 and J is TRBJ1-3, with D hard to call. The specimen was PBMCs, collected 5 days after the yellow fever booster vaccination. CDR3 bases: TGTGCCACCAGCAGAGATAGGGCCGTTGGAAACACCATATATTTT. This sequence encodes CATSRDRAVGNTIYF.